These 23 T cell receptor beta chains came from one sample sequenced in a study of post-analysis software for immune sequencing data. Study-wide points: Among five TRBV segments more frequent in patients than controls were TRBV5-6, TRBV5-1 and TRBV20-1.

Unique molecular identifiers were built into the TCR beta cDNA libraries. In TCRdb, the PCR reads were re-called with MiXCR into one record per CDR3 protein. In the table there are 750,000 to 950,000 distinct CDR3 sequences, approximately 53% of which are singletons. The antigens for these receptors are not known. The source material was blood. The receptors originated from a girl aged 5-17 years with multiple sclerosis.

The table lists this clonotype with a few counts. The chain carries TRBV20-1 and TRBJ2-2, with 9 bases matching TRBD1. CDR1 DFQATT and CDR2 SNEGSKA come from the germline V gene (reference sequence). The CDR3 loop spans 15 amino acids. V trimming: 6 bases; J trimming: 4 bases; junction bases outside the gene matches: 9. The CDR3 here is CSARPRTGATGELFF. Written as DNA, the CDR3 is TGCAGTGCCCGTCCCCGGACAGGGGCCACCGGGGAGCTGTTTTTT.

The rearrangement joins TRBV28 to TRBJ2-7; D assignment may be TRBD1 or TRBD2 (5 bases each). Germline assignment: CDR1 MDHEN and CDR2 SYDVKM. The CDR3 extends over 16 amino acids. V dropped 2 bases and J dropped 0 bases, with 14 bases sitting between them. CDR3 sequence reads: CASSLEGRFASYEQYF. In nucleotides, the CDR3 is TGTGCCAGCAGTTTAGAGGGACGGTTTGCCTCCTACGAGCAGTACTTC.

The sample holds one count of this clonotype. This chain connects TRBV5-1 to TRBJ2-7; no clear D gene. The CDR3 is 16 residues long. The ends were cut back, 4 bases at V and 0 bases at J, with 17 bases in the middle. The germline CDR1 and CDR2 sequences are SGHRS and YFSETQ. In DNA, the CDR3 is TGCGCCAGCAGCCCTCAAACAGCGCGCAACTCCTACGAGCAGTACTTC. Its translation is CASSPQTARNSYEQYF.

The CDR3 is CSAYLSGSYEQFF. The CDR3 DNA follows: TGCAGTGCGTACCTTAGCGGGAGCTATGAGCAGTTCTTC. The J gene is TRBJ2-1, the V gene TRBV20-1; 9 bases fit TRBD2. CDR3 length: 13 amino acids. With V trimmed by 6 bases and J by 8 bases, 8 bases remained unmatched. Germline V gene sequence: CDR1 DFQATT, CDR2 SNEGSKA (reference sequence).

The chain links TRBV25-1 to TRBJ2-2; 9 bases are a match to TRBD1. Germline CDR1 MGHDK, CDR2 SYGVNS. CDR3 size: 16 residues. Germline trimming cut 5 bases from V and 2 bases from J; bases unmatched to any gene: 6. The DNA for the CDR3 is TGTGCCAGCAGTCCGGGGGACAGGGTCAACACCGGGGAGCTGTTTTTT. Its translation is CASSPGDRVNTGELFF.

This chain uses TRBV20-1 with TRBJ2-3; maybe TRBD2 (5 bases). CDR1 and CDR2 (germline): DFQATT, SNEGSKA (reference sequence). This CDR3 spans 14 amino acids. V lost 2 bases and J lost 2, with 11 bases in between. This CDR3 reads CSARNPGSTDTQYF. CDR3 DNA: TGCAGTGCTAGAAACCCGGGGTCCACAGATACGCAGTATTTT.

This chain joins TRBV9 and TRBJ2-1, with D hard to call. Trimming shortened V by 1 base and J by 3 bases, and 11 bases separated the two germline ends. This CDR3 has 15 residues. Germline V lookup: CDR1 SGDLS, CDR2 YYNGEE. The CDR3 protein is CASSVRMGGYNEQFF. DNA of the CDR3: TGTGCCAGCAGCGTAAGAATGGGCGGCTACAATGAGCAGTTCTTC.

This clonotype turned up a few times. V usage is TRBV20-1 and J usage is TRBJ2-3; 10 bases are shared with TRBD2. V gave up 0 bases and J gave up 5 bases; unmatched junction bases: 5. Germline V CDR1 and CDR2: DFQATT, SNEGSKA (reference sequence). The length of the CDR3 is 15 residues. The CDR3 DNA is TGCAGTGCTAGAGATGGGGCTAGCGGGAGAGATACGCAGTATTTT. Its translation: CSARDGASGRDTQYF.

The CDR3 loop is CSVGGQNSNQPQHF. The CDR3 coding sequence is TGCAGCGTTGGGGGGCAGAATAGCAATCAGCCCCAGCATTTT. The V gene is TRBV29-1, the J gene TRBJ1-5, with D possibly matching TRBD1 (6 bases). CDR3 length: 14 amino acids. Germline CDR1 is SQVTM and CDR2 is ANQGSEA. V lost 4 bases and J 0 bases, leaving 10 bases between the germline ends.

CDR3 sequence reads: CSARDVGTSSYNEQFF. The DNA of the CDR3 is TGCAGTGCTAGAGATGTCGGGACCAGCTCCTACAATGAGCAGTTCTTC. The V and J genes are TRBV20-1 and TRBJ2-1; D may be TRBD1 or TRBD2 (5 bases each). Between the trimmed V and J ends, which lost 0 bases and 0 bases, there was a span of 12 bases. CDR3 size: 16 residues. CDR1 and CDR2 from the germline V gene are DFQATT and SNEGSKA (reference sequence).

V is TRBV2 and J is TRBJ1-2; no definite D call. The CDR3 is 14 residues long. Trimming removed 2 bases from V and 4 bases from J, with 11 bases in between. Germline V gene data show CDR1 as SNHLY and CDR2 as FYNNEI. In DNA form, the CDR3 reads TGTGCCAGCAGTGAACGGCGGGGTTCCTATGGCTACACCTTC. This translates into CASSERRGSYGYTF.

This clonotype was detected only a few times. The V and J genes are TRBV6-5 and TRBJ2-3, with TRBD2 identical over 8 bases. The CDR3 consists of 15 residues. Per the germline V gene, CDR1 is MNHEY and CDR2 is SVGAGI. V gave up 6 bases and J gave up 0 bases; unmatched junction bases: 5. CDR3 residues: CASRETSASTDTQYF. The CDR3 nucleotides read TGTGCCAGCAGGGAGACTAGCGCAAGCACAGATACGCAGTATTTT.

This chain connects TRBV7-2 to TRBJ2-3, with D hard to call. CDR3 length equals 17 residues. Germline values: CDR1 SGHTA, CDR2 FQGNSA. The V end was cut by 6 bases, the J end by 2 bases, with 21 bases between. This CDR3 is CASRSPFLASTTDTQYF. Here the CDR3 DNA reads TGTGCCAGCAGATCTCCGTTTCTCGCGAGCACCACAGATACGCAGTATTTT.

This clonotype was observed a few times. The CDR3 bases are TGTGCCAGCAGAGCACCAGCGTTTGAGGTCGGCTATGGCTACACCTTC. Protein product: CASRAPAFEVGYGYTF. The chain couples TRBV6-1 to TRBJ1-2; D gene unclear. This CDR3 region has 16 residues. The V end was cut by 6 bases, the J end by 4 bases, with 21 bases between. Germline loops: CDR1 MNHNS, CDR2 SASEGT.

The rearrangement links TRBV18 to TRBJ2-7, with D unclear. Deletions cut 2 bases from V and 0 bases from J, with 5 bases between. In germline, CDR1 is KGHSH, CDR2 LQKENI. The CDR3 runs to 13 residues. As DNA, the CDR3 is TGTGCCAGCTCACCATACCACTCCTACGAGCAGTACTTC. It encodes CASSPYHSYEQYF. Full variable domain (outside the CDR3, taken from reference TRBV18 and TRBJ2-7): NAGVMQNPRHLVRRRGQEARLRCSPMKGHSHVYWYRQLPEEGLKFMVYLQKENIIDESGMPKERFSAEFPKEGPSILRIQQVVRGDSAAYFCASSPYHSYEQYFGPGTRLTVT.

This clonotype has more than one count but fewer than ten. The chain employs TRBV7-2 and TRBJ1-2; D perhaps matches TRBD1 (5 bases). The ends were cut back, 6 bases at V and 4 bases at J, with 18 bases in the middle. Germline loops: CDR1 SGHTA, CDR2 FQGNSA. This CDR3 is 15 amino acids long. The CDR3 bases are TGTGCCAGCAGTTCAGACCGGGGCCTCGTCTATGGCTACACCTTC. Protein: CASSSDRGLVYGYTF. Together with reference TRBV7-2 and TRBJ1-2, the CDR3 gives the full variable domain: GAGVSQSPSNKVTEKGKDVELRCDPISGHTALYWYRQSLGQGLEFLIYFQGNSAPDKSGLPSDRFSAERTGGSVSTLTIQRTQQEDSAVYLCASSSDRGLVYGYTFGSGTRLTVV.

The V and J genes are TRBV29-1 and TRBJ2-4, with a possible D match to TRBD1 (7 bases). Trimming took 3 bases from V and 8 from J, leaving 14 bases between them. The CDR3 extends over 13 amino acids. The germline CDR1 and CDR2 sequences are SQVTM and ANQGSEA. The CDR3 protein is CSVDFTRGDIQYF. The CDR3 region has the DNA TGCAGCGTTGACTTTACCAGGGGGGACATTCAGTACTTC.

The genes are TRBV5-5 and TRBJ2-1; unclear D gene. V was clipped by 4 bases and J by 0 bases, with 23 bases between them. Germline lookup yields CDR1 SGHKS and CDR2 YYEKEE (reference sequence). The CDR3 has 19 residues. The CDR3, as DNA: TGTGCCAGCAGCCAACACCTTCGAAGGTCCCACAGCTCCTACAATGAGCAGTTCTTC. Protein product: CASSQHLRRSHSSYNEQFF.

Concerning this clonotype: At one end the junction does not follow the germline gene, possibly because of a read error. This chain links TRBV20-1 with TRBJ1-2; no clear D gene. This CDR3 has 14 residues. The V gene's germline CDR1 is DFQATT and CDR2 SNEGSKA (reference sequence). The CDR3 coding sequence is TGCAGTGCCCTACTGGGAGACTTTAACTATGGCCACACCTTC. It is translated as CSALLGDFNYGHTF.

The chain employs TRBV18 and TRBJ1-1; D may be TRBD1 (5 bases). The CDR3 is 15 amino acids. From germline, CDR1 is KGHSH and CDR2 LQKENI. Trimming cost V 2 bases and J 1 base, with 11 bases left between them. The CDR3 sequence: CASSPSGPTNTEAFF. DNA of the CDR3: TGTGCCAGCTCACCATCGGGACCGACGAACACTGAAGCTTTCTTT.

The V call is TRBV20-1, the J call TRBJ2-1, with TRBD2 matching over 10 bases. The CDR3 spans 15 residues. Germline lookup yields CDR1 DFQATT and CDR2 SNEGSKA (reference sequence). V was pared by 4 bases and J by 5 bases, with 8 bases of the junction left unmatched. CDR3: CSATRAGGGNNEQFF. CDR3 DNA: TGCAGTGCTACTAGAGCGGGAGGGGGGAACAATGAGCAGTTCTTC.

V is TRBV18 and J is TRBJ1-5, with D possibly matching TRBD1 (5 bases). V was clipped by 5 bases and J by 4 bases, with 15 bases between them. The germline V gene encodes CDR1 KGHSH and CDR2 LQKENI. CDR3 length: 15 amino acids. CDR3 protein: CASSRGVDANQPQHF. The CDR3 nucleotides are TGTGCCAGCTCAAGAGGGGTCGATGCGAATCAGCCCCAGCATTTT.

The DNA of the CDR3 is TGCGCCAGCAGCTGGGCGGGGGGGGGGCTTGATGAGCAGTTCTTC. It encodes CASSWAGGGLDEQFF. The chain recombines TRBV5-1 with TRBJ2-1, with 9 bases identical to TRBD2. J was trimmed by 8 bases and V by 3 bases; bases with no gene match: 9. The CDR3 runs 15 residues. Germline CDR1 is SGHRS and CDR2 is YFSETQ. Filled out from reference TRBV5-1 and TRBJ2-1, the complete variable domain reads KAGVTQTPRYLIKTRGQQVTLSCSPISGHRSVSWYQQTPGQGLQFLFEYFSETQRNKGNFPGRFSGRQFSNSRSEMNVSTLELGDSALYLCASSWAGGGLDEQFFGPGTRLTVL.